This T cell receptor beta chain appears in the sequencing data of a study of vaccination effects on CD4 cells after COVID-19. In regard to this clone: Its antigen is undetermined.

The CDR3 has 15 amino acids. Trimming removed 0 bases from V and 3 bases from J; junction bases left unmatched: 2. Germline V lookup: CDR1 SGHRS, CDR2 YFSETQ. Antigen-specific CD4+ T cells were expanded with viral peptide pools in the ViraFEST assay before sequencing. It was after more than 8 days of culture that CD4+ T cells were isolated. Nobody among the vaccine recipients had prior SARS-CoV-2 infection (nucleocapsid antibodies were negative). The culture medium for two million PBMC per well included around 9.3 IU/ml IL-2 and about 9.1 ug/ml peptides. Clones were read by immunoSEQ multiplex PCR, and TCRdb kept only the in-frame ones, dropping some. Of about 41,000 clones in the sample, roughly 70% were seen once.

This clonotype was sampled from a human donor who received a COVID-19 vaccine. The sample was CD4+ T cells from PBMCs cultured with HCoV-OC43 spike peptides, taken before COVID-19 vaccination. The sample's subset: HCoV-OC43 spike overlapping peptide pool stimulation. The V gene is TRBV5-1, the J gene TRBJ2-7, with 11 bases that match TRBD2. CDR3 sequence (DNA): TGCGCCAGCAGCTTGGGAGGGACTAGCGGCTACGAGCAGTACTTC. Its protein product is CASSLGGTSGYEQYF.